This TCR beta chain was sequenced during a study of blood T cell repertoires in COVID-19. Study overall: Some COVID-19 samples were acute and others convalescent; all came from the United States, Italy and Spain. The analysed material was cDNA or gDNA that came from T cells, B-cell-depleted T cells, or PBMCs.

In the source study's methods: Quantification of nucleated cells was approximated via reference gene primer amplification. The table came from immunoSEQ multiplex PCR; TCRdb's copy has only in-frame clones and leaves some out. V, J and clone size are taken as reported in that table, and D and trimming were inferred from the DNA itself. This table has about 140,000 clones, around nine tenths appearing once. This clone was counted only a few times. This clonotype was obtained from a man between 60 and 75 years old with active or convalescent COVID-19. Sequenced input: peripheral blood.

CDR3 sequence (DNA): TGCAGCGTTGAGGGCTCCCCCCTCTCCTACAATGAGCAGTTCTTC. This sequence encodes CSVEGSPLSYNEQFF. V and J are TRBV29-1 and TRBJ2-1, with D unresolved. Germline CDR1 SQVTM, CDR2 ANQGSEA. Trimming took 3 bases from V and 0 from J, leaving 12 bases between them. The CDR3 spans 15 residues.